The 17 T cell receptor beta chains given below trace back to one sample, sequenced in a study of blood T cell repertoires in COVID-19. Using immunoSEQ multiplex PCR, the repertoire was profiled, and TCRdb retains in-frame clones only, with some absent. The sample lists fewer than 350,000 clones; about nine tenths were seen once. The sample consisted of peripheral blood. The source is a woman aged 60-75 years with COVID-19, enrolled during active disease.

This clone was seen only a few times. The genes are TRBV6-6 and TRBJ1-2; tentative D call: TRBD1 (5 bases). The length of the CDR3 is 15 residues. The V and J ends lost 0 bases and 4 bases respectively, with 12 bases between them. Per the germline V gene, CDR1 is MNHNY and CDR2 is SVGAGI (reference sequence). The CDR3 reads CASSYSDGAVYGYTF. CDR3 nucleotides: TGTGCCAGCAGTTACTCGGATGGGGCTGTCTATGGCTACACCTTC.

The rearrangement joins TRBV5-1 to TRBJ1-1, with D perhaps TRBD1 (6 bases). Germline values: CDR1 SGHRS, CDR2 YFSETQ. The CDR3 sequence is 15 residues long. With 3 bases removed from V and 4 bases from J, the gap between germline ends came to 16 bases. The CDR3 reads CASSYYTGSGTEAFF. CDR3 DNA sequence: TGCGCCAGCAGCTATTACACAGGGAGCGGCACTGAAGCTTTCTTT.

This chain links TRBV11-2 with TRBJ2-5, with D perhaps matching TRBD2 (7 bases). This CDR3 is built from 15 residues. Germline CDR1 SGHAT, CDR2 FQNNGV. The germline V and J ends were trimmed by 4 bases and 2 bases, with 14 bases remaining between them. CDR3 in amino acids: CASSSAGALQETQYF. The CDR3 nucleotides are TGTGCCAGCAGCTCCGCGGGGGCGTTACAAGAGACCCAGTACTTC.

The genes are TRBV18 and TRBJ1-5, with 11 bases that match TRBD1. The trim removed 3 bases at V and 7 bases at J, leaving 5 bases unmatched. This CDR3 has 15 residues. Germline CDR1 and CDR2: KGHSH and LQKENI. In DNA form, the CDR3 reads TGTGCCAGCTCACCCGGGACAGGGGGGTTGCAGCCCCAGCATTTT. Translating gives CASSPGTGGLQPQHF.

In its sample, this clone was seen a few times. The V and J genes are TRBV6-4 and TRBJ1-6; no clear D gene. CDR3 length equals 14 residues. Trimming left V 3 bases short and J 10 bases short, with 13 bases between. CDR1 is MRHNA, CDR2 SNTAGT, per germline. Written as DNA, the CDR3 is TGTGCCAGCAGTGAGGCATACGGAGGCTCACCCCTCCACTTT. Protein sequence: CASSEAYGGSPLHF.

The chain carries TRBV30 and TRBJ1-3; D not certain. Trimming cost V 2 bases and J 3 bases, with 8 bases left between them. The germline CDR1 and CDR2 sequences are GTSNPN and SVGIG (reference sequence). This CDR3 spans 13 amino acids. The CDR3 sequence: CAWSLEVGNTIYF. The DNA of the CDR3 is TGTGCCTGGAGTTTGGAGGTTGGAAACACCATATATTTT.

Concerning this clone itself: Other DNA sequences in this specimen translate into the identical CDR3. The CDR3 here is CASSLGPNTEAFF. In DNA, the CDR3 is TGCGCCAGCAGCTTGGGGCCGAACACTGAAGCTTTCTTT. This chain links TRBV5-1 with TRBJ1-1; D unclear. The V end lost 0 bases, the J end lost 1 base, and 4 bases lay between the germline ends. Germline V gives CDR1 SGHRS, CDR2 YFSETQ. The CDR3 loop spans 13 amino acids.

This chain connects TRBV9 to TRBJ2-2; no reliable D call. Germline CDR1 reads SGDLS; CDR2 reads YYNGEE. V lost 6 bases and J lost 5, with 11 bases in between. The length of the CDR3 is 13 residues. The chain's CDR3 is CASTTQRTGELFF. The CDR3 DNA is TGTGCCAGCACGACACAACGAACCGGGGAGCTGTTTTTT. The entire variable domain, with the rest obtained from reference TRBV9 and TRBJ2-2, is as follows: DSGVTQTPKHLITATGQRVTLRCSPRSGDLSVYWYQQSLDQGLQFLIQYYNGEERAKGNILERFSAQQFPDLHSELNLSSLELGDSALYFCASTTQRTGELFFGEGSRLTVL.

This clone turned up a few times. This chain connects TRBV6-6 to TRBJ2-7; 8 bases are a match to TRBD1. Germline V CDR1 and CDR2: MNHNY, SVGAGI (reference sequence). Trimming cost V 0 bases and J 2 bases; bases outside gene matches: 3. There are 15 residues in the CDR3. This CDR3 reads CASSYSGQGAYEQYF. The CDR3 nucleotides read TGTGCCAGCAGTTACTCTGGACAGGGTGCCTACGAGCAGTACTTC.

The chain's CDR3 is CASSRDREYSNQPQHF. CDR3 DNA: TGTGCCAGCAGCCGGGACAGGGAATATAGCAATCAGCCCCAGCATTTT. This chain links TRBV3-1 (or the pseudogene TRBV3-2) with TRBJ1-5; TRBD1 aligns across 9 bases. The CDR3 consists of 16 residues. Trimming cost V 4 bases and J 0 bases; bases outside gene matches: 4. The V gene's germline CDR1 is LGHDT and CDR2 YNNKEL (reference sequence).

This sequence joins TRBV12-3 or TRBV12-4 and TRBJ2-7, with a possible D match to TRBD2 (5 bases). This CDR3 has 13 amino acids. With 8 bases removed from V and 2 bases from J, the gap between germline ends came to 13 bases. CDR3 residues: CASGLSGTYEQYF. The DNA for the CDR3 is TGTGCCAGCGGTCTCTCGGGGACCTACGAGCAGTACTTC.

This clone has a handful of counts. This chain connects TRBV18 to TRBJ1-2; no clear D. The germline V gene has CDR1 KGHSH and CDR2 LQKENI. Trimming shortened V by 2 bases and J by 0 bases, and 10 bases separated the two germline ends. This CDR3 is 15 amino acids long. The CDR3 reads CASSPAPPANYGYTF. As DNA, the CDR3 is TGTGCCAGCTCACCAGCCCCGCCAGCTAACTATGGCTACACCTTC.

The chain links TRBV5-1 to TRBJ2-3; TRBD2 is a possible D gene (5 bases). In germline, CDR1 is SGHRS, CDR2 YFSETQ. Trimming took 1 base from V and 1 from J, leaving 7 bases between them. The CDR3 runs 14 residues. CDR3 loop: CASSLYGGTDTQYF. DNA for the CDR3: TGCGCCAGCAGCTTGTACGGGGGCACAGATACGCAGTATTTT.

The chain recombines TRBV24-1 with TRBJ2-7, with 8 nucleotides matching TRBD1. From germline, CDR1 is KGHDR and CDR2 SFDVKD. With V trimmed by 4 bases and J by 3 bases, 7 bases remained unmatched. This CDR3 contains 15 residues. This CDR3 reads CATSDRQGTLYEQYF. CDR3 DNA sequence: TGTGCCACCAGTGACAGACAGGGGACCCTCTACGAGCAGTACTTC.

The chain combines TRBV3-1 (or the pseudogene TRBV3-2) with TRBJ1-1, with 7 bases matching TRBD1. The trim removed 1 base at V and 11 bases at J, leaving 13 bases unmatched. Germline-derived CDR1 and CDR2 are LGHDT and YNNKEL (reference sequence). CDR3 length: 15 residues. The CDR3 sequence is CASSQADRVGLGAFF. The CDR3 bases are TGTGCCAGCAGCCAAGCCGACAGGGTGGGTCTAGGGGCTTTCTTT.

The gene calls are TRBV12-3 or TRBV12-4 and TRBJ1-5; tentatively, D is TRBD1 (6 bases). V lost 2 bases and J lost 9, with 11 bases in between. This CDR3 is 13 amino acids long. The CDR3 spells CASSLQGITPQHF. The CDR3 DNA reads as TGTGCCAGCAGTTTACAGGGGATCACGCCCCAGCATTTT.

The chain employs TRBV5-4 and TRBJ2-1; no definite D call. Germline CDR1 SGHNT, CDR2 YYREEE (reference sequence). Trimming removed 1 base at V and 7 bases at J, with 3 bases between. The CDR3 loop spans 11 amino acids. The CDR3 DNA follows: TGTGCCAGCAGCTTGTCTAATGAGCAGTTCTTC. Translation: CASSLSNEQFF. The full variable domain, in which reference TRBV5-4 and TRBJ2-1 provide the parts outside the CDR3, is ETGVTQSPTHLIKTRGQQVTLRCSSQSGHNTVSWYQQALGQGPQFIFQYYREEENGRGNFPPRFSGLQFPNYSSELNVNALELDDSALYLCASSLSNEQFFGPGTRLTVL.